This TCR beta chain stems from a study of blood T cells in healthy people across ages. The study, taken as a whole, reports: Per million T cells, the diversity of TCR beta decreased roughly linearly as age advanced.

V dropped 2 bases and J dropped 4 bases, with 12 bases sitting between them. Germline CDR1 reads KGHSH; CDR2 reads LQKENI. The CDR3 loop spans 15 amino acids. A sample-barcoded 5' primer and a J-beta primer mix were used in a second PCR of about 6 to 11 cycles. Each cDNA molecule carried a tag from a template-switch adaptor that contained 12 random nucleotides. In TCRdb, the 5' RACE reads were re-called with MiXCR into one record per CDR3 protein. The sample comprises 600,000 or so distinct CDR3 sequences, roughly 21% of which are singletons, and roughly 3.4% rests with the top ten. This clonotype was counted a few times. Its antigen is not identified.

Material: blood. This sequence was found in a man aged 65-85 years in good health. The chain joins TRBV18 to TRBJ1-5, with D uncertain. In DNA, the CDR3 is TGTGCCAGCTCACCAGGGCCAGATAGAAATCAGCCCCAGCATTTT. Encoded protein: CASSPGPDRNQPQHF.